This T cell receptor beta chain was recorded in a study of molecular identifiers for immune sequencing clone quantification. Source material for naive CD8 libraries was about 17,000 to 1,100,000 sorted cells, with 10%, 30% or 50% RNA. Libraries of bulk TCR were made by previously described methods (with listed TCR primers). Each CDR3 protein is one row after TCRdb ran MiXCR on the PCR reads. Found here are some 580,000 distinct CDR3 sequences, about 25% of them singletons; the top ten hold 0.6% to 0.9%. Trimming took off 2 bases at V and 2 bases at J, with 10 bases between the two ends. Germline CDR1 reads SNHLY; CDR2 reads FYNNEI. CDR3 length equals 15 residues.

Specimen: naive CD8+ T cells from blood, with Jurkat cell RNA spiked in. Specified subset: FACS-sorted CD8+CD4-CCR7+CD45RA+ naive T cells. The sequence derives from a human donor in good health. Some libraries in this study had Jurkat cell RNA spiked in. The chain carries TRBV2 and TRBJ1-5, with D possibly matching TRBD1 (6 bases). DNA for the CDR3: TGTGCCAGCAGTGAATTCAGGGGTGGCAATCAGCCCCAGCATTTT. It yields the protein CASSEFRGGNQPQHF.